This TCR beta chain appears in the sequencing data of a study of cytomegalovirus exposure and HLA in healthy donors. Findings of the study overall: Most TCR sequences proved rare, with some public TCRs found in many donors.

Regarding this clone: Antigen unknown.

From germline, CDR1 is MNHEY and CDR2 SMNVEV (reference sequence). V lost 6 bases to trimming and J lost 4 bases, with 19 bases between them. This CDR3 is 15 amino acids long. This table comes from immunoSEQ multiplex PCR, and its TCRdb copy is limited to in-frame clones, with some not included. In the table there are about 65,000 clones, roughly nine tenths of which are singletons. The rearrangement uses TRBV27 and TRBJ2-7, with D tentatively TRBD2 (6 bases). The sample consisted of PBMCs. The receptor's source is a woman aged 18-29 years in good health and CMV-seronegative. The CDR3 protein is CASSIAGQGKYEQYF. CDR3 DNA sequence: TGTGCCAGCAGCATCGCGGGGCAGGGTAAATACGAGCAGTACTTC.